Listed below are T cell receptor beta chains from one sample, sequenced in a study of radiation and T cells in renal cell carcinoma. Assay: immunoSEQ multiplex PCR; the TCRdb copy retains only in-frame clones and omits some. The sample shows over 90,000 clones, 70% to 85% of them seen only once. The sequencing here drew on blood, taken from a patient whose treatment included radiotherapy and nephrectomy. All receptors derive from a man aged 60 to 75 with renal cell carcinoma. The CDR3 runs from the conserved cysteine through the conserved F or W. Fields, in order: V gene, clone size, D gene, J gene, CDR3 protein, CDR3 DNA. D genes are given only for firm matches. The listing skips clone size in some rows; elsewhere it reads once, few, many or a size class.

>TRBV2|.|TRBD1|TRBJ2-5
CASTRDRVKGGETQYF
TGTGCCAGCACGAGGGACAGGGTCAAGGGTGGGGAGACCCAGTACTTC
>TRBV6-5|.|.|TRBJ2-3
CASSYSGGGPDTQYF
TGTGCCAGCAGTTACTCGGGTGGAGGTCCAGATACGCAGTATTTT
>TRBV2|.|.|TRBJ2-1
CASLQYNEQFF
TGTGCCAGCCTACAATACAATGAGCAGTTCTTC
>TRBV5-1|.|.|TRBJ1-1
CASSLAGSFTEAFF
TGCGCCAGCAGCTTGGCAGGTTCTTTCACTGAAGCTTTCTTT
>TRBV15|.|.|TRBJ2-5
CATSRDRPQETQYF
TGTGCCACCAGCAGAGATCGGCCACAAGAGACCCAGTACTTC
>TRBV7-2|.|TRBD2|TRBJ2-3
CASSLDRTSGTDTQYF
TGTGCCAGCAGCTTAGATCGGACTAGCGGCACAGATACGCAGTATTTT
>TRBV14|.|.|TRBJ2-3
CASSFLLTDTQYF
TGTGCCAGCAGCTTCCTGCTCACAGATACGCAGTATTTT
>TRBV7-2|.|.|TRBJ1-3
CASSLTVTSGNTIYF
TGTGCCAGCAGCTTGACAGTTACCTCTGGAAACACCATATATTTT
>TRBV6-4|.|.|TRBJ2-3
CASSEGSTDTQYF
TGTGCCAGCAGTGAGGGGAGCACAGATACGCAGTATTTT
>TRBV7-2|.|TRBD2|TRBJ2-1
CASSLSGSDHNEQFF
TGTGCCAGCAGCTTGAGCGGGAGCGACCACAATGAGCAGTTCTTC
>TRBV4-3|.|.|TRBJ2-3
CASSQDWPGPGTDTQYF
TGCGCCAGCAGCCAAGATTGGCCAGGCCCCGGGACAGATACGCAGTATTTT
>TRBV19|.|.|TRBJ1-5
CASSPSLGDQHF
TGTGCCAGTAGTCCTTCCCTTGGGGACCAGCATTTT
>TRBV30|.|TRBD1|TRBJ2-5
CAASGQPGQETQYF
TGTGCCGCCTCGGGACAGCCAGGTCAAGAGACCCAGTACTTC
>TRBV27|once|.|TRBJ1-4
CASSQLEGEKLFF
TGTGCCAGCAGTCAGCTAGAGGGTGAAAAACTGTTTTTT
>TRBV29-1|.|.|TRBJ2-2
CSVGVQGNTGELFF
TGCAGCGTTGGGGTTCAGGGGAACACCGGGGAGCTGTTTTTT
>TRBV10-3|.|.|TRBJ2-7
CAISEYSYEQYF
TGTGCCATCAGTGAGTACAGCTACGAGCAGTACTTC
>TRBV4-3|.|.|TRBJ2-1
CASSQEGSFAGNNEQFF
TGCGCCAGCAGCCAAGAGGGATCGTTCGCGGGTAATAATGAGCAGTTCTTC
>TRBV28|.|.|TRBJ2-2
CASSSSDVTGELFF
TGTGCCAGCAGTTCAAGCGACGTTACCGGGGAGCTGTTTTTT
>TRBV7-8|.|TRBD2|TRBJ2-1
CASSPWTGSSKRGGYEQFF
TGTGCCAGCAGCCCCTGGACAGGGTCGTCGAAGCGGGGGGGGTATGAGCAGTTCTTC
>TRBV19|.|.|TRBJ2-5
CASSMKETQYF
TGTGCCAGTAGTATGAAGGAGACCCAGTACTTC
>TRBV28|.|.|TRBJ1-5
CASSSVGQYSNQPQHF
TGTGCCAGCAGTAGTGTTGGACAGTATAGCAATCAGCCCCAGCATTTT
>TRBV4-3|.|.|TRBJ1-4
CASSQDLGLNEKLFF
TGCGCCAGCAGCCAAGATCTTGGCCTAAATGAAAAACTGTTTTTT
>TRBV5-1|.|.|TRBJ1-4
CASSSGPFSLNEKLFF
TGCGCCAGCAGCTCGGGACCCTTTAGCCTTAATGAAAAACTGTTTTTT
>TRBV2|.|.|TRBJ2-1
CASSEKDRPSYNEQFF
TGTGCCAGCAGTGAAAAAGACAGGCCTTCCTACAATGAGCAGTTCTTC
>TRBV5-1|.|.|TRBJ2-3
CASSPEGRGSTDTQYF
TGCGCCAGCAGCCCGGAGGGTCGGGGGAGCACAGATACGCAGTATTTT
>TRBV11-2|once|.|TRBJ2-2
CASSLGGINTGELFF
TGTGCCAGCAGCTTAGGGGGGATAAACACCGGGGAGCTGTTTTTT
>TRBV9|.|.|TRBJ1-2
CASSPGISTNYGYTF
TGTGCCAGCAGCCCAGGGATTAGCACTAACTATGGCTACACCTTC
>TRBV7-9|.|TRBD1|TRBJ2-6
CARDQDRTTTRGANVLTF
TGTGCCAGGGATCAGGACAGGACGACGACGAGAGGGGCCAACGTCCTGACTTTC
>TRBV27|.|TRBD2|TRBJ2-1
CASSSSGYSYNEQFF
TGTGCCAGCAGTTCTAGCGGCTACTCCTACAATGAGCAGTTCTTC
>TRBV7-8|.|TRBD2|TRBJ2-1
CASSLERRAGLSYNEQFF
TGTGCCAGCAGCTTAGAGAGGCGAGCGGGGCTCTCCTACAATGAGCAGTTCTTC
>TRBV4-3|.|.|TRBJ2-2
CASSRGTRNTGELFF
TGCGCCAGCAGCCGGGGGACAAGAAACACCGGGGAGCTGTTTTTT
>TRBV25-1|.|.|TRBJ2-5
CASSEYGQGETQYF
TGTGCCAGCAGTGAATATGGGCAGGGGGAGACCCAGTACTTC
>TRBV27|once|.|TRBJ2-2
CASSFTGIRELFF
TGTGCCAGCAGTTTTACAGGAATTAGGGAGCTGTTTTTT
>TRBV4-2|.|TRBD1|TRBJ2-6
CASSMRTGSAGANVLTF
TGTGCCAGCAGCATGCGGACAGGAAGCGCTGGGGCCAACGTCCTGACTTTC
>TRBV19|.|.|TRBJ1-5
CATSDGRVSNQPQHF
TGTGCCACCTCGGACGGCCGAGTTAGCAATCAGCCCCAGCATTTT
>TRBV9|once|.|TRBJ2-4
CASSGPFSDIQYF
TGTGCCAGCAGCGGCCCCTTTTCGGACATTCAGTACTTC
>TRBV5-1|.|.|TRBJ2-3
CASSLVTAFTDTQYF
TGCGCCAGCAGCTTGGTGACAGCCTTCACAGATACGCAGTATTTT
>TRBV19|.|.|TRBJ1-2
CASSMVQHLYGYTF
TGTGCCAGTAGTATGGTCCAGCACCTCTATGGCTACACCTTC
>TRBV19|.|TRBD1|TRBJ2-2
CASSTTGENTGELFF
TGTGCCAGTAGTACGACAGGGGAGAACACCGGGGAGCTGTTTTTT
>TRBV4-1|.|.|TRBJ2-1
CASSQDRGRRERYGEQFF
TGCGCCAGCAGCCAAGATCGGGGACGGAGGGAGAGGTATGGTGAGCAGTTCTTC
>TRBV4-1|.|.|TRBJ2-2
CASSQVSSGEGTGELFF
TGCGCCAGCAGCCAAGTATCCTCAGGGGAAGGAACCGGGGAGCTGTTTTTT
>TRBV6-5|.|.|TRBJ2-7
CASSSSRQANEQYF
TGTGCCAGCAGTTCATCGAGACAGGCAAACGAGCAGTACTTC
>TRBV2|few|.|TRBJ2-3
CASGSTGLGGDTQYF
TGTGCCAGCGGATCTACCGGGTTGGGGGGAGATACGCAGTATTTT
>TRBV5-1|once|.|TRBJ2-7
CASQDGSYEQYF
TGCGCCAGCCAGGACGGCTCCTACGAGCAGTACTTC
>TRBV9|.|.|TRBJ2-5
CASSVERVGETQYF
TGTGCCAGCAGCGTGGAAAGGGTCGGGGAGACCCAGTACTTC
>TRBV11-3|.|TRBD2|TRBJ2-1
CASSLESGSFNEQFF
TGTGCCAGCAGCTTAGAGAGCGGGAGCTTCAATGAGCAGTTCTTC
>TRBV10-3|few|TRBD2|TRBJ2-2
CAISGGLAGSTGELFF
TGTGCCATCAGTGGGGGCCTAGCGGGGAGCACCGGGGAGCTGTTTTTT
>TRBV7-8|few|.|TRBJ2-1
CASSPYLTVGKQNEQFF
TGTGCCAGCAGCCCGTACCTGACAGTTGGGAAGCAAAATGAGCAGTTCTTC
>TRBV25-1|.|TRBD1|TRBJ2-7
CASRPDRVNNLYEQYF
TGTGCCAGCAGACCAGACAGGGTGAACAACCTCTACGAGCAGTACTTC
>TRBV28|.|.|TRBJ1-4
CATFQGNEKLFF
TGTGCCACCTTTCAGGGGAATGAAAAACTGTTTTTT
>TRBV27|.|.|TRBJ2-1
CASSFTGVRDNEQFF
TGTGCCAGCAGTTTTACGGGAGTTCGGGACAATGAGCAGTTCTTC
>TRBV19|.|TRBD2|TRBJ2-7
CASSKLGPSGGEQYF
TGTGCCAGTAGTAAATTAGGTCCTAGCGGGGGAGAGCAGTACTTC
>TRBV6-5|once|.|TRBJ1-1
CASSRKPPRGAFF
TGTGCCAGCAGCCGTAAGCCTCCTAGGGGAGCTTTCTTT
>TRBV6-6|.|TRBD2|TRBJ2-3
CASSHIAGLSTDTQYF
TGTGCCAGCAGTCATATAGCGGGGCTTAGCACAGATACGCAGTATTTT
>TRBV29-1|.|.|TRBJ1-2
CSVGDRPSGYGYTF
TGCAGCGTTGGTGACAGGCCGTCCGGCTATGGCTACACCTTC